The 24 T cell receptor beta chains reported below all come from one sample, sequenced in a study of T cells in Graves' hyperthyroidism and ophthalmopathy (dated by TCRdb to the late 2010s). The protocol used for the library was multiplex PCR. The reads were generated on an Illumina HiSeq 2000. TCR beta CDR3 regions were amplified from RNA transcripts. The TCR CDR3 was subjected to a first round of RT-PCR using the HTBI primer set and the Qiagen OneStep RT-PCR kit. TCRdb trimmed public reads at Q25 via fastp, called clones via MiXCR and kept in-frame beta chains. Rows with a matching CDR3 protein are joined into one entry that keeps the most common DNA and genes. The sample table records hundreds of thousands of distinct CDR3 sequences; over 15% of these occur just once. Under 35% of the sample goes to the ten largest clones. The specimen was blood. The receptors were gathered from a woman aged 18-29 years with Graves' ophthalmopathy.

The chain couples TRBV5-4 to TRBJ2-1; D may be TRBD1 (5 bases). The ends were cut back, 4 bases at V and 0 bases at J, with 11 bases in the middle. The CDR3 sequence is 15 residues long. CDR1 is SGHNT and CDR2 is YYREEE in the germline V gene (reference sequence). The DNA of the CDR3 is TGTGCCAGCAGCGCGGACACATACTCCTACAATGAGCAGTTCTTC. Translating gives CASSADTYSYNEQFF.

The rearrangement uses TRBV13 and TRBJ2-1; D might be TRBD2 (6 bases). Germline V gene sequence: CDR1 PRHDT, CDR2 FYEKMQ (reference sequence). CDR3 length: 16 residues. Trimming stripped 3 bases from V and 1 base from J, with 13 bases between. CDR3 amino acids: CASSLGMGGSYNEQFF. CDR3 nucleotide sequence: TGTGCCAGCAGCTTGGGTATGGGGGGATCCTACAATGAGCAGTTCTTC.

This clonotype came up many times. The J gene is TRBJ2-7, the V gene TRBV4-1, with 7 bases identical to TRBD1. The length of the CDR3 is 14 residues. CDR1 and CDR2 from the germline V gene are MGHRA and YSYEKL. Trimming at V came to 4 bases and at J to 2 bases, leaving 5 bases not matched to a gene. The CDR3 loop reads CASSPGQRAYEQYF. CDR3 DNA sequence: TGCGCCAGCAGCCCGGGACAGCGAGCCTACGAGCAGTACTTC.

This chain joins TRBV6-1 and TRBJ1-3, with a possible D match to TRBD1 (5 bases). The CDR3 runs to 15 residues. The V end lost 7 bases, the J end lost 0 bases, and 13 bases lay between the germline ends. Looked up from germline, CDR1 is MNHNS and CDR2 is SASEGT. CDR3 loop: CASNKGPDSGNTIYF. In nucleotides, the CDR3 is TGTGCCAGCAATAAGGGACCTGACTCTGGAAACACCATATATTTT.

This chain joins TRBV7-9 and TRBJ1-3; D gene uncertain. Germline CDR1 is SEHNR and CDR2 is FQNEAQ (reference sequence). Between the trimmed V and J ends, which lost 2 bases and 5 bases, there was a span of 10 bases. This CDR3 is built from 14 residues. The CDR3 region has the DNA TGTGCCAGCAGCTTAAGCGTCGATAGAAACACCATATATTTT. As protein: CASSLSVDRNTIYF.

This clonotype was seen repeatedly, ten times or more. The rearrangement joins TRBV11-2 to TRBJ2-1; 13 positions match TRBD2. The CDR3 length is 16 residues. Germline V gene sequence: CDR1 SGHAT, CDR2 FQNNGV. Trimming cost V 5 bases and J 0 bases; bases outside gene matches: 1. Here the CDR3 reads CASSRTSGSSYNEQFF. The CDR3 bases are TGTGCCAGCAGCCGGACTAGCGGGAGCTCCTACAATGAGCAGTTCTTC.

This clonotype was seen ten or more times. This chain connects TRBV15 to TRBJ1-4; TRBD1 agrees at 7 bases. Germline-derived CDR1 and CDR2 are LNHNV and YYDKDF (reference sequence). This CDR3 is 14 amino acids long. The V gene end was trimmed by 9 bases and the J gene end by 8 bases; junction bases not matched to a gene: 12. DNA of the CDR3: TGTGCCACTAAAACCGGGACAGCCATAGAAAAACTGTTTTTT. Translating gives CATKTGTAIEKLFF.

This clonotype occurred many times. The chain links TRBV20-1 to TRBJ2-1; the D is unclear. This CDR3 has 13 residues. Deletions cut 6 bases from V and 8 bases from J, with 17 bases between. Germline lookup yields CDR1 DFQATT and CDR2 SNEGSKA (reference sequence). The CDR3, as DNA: TGCAGTGCAAGGCTCGAGACGGTCTATGAGCAGTTCTTC. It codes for CSARLETVYEQFF.

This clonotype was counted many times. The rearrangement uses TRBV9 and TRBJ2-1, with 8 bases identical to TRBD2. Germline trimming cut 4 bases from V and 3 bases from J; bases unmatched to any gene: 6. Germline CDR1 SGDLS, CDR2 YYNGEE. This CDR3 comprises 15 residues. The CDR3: CASSKAGAIYNEQFF. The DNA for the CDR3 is TGTGCCAGCAGCAAAGCGGGAGCCATCTACAATGAGCAGTTCTTC.

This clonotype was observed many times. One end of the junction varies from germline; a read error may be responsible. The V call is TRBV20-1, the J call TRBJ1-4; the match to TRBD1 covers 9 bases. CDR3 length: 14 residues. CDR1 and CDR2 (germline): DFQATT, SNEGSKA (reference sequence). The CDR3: CSAGLGQGYEKVFF. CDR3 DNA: TGCAGTGCTGGTTTGGGACAGGGTTATGAAAAAGTGTTTTTT.

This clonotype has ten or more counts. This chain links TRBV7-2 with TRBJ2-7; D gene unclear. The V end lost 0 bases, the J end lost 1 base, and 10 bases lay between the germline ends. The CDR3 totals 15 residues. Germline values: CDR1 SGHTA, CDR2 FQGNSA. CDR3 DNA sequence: TGTGCCAGCAGCTTAGCGGGTCATTTTTCCTACGAGCAGTACTTC. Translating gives CASSLAGHFSYEQYF.

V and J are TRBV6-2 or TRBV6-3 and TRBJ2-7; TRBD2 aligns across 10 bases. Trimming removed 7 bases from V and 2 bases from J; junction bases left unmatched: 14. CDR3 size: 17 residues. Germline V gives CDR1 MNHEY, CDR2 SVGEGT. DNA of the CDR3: TGTGCCAGCATCCCCCGAATTGGGCTAGCGGGAGCCTACGAGCAGTACTTC. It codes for CASIPRIGLAGAYEQYF.

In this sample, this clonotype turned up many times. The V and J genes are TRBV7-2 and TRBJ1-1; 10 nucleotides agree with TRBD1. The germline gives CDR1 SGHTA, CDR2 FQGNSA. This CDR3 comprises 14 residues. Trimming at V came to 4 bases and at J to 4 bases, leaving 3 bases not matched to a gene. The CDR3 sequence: CASSSGTGVTEAFF. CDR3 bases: TGTGCCAGCAGCTCCGGGACAGGGGTCACTGAAGCTTTCTTT.

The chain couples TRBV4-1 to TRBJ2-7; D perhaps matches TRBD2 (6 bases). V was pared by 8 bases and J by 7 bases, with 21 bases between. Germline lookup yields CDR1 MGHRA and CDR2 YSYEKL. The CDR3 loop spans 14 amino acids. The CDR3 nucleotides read TGCGCCAGCGGACCATTCCAGGGACTCTGGGAGCAGTACTTC. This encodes CASGPFQGLWEQYF.

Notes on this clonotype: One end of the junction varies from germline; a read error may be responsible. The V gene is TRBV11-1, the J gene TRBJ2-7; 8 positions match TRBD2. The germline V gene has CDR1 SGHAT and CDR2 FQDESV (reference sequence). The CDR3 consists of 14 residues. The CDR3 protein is CACSLGTRSYEQYF. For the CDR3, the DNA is TGTGCCTGCAGCTTGGGGACTAGATCCTACGAGCAGTACTTC.

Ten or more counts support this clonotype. CDR3 nucleotide sequence: TGTGCCAGCAGCTTAGCCCTGGGCAGGGACTATGGCTACACCTTC. Translated: CASSLALGRDYGYTF. This chain uses TRBV7-3 with TRBJ1-2; D may be TRBD1 (5 bases). The CDR3 length is 15 residues. Between the trimmed V and J ends, which lost 2 bases and 3 bases, there was a span of 13 bases. CDR1 is SGHTA and CDR2 is FQGTGA in the germline V gene. Drawing the rest from reference TRBV7-3 and TRBJ1-2, the complete variable domain is GAGVSQTPSNKVTEKGKYVELRCDPISGHTALYWYRQSLGQGPEFLIYFQGTGAADDSGLPNDRFFAVRPEGSVSTLKIQRTERGDSAVYLCASSLALGRDYGYTFGSGTRLTVV.

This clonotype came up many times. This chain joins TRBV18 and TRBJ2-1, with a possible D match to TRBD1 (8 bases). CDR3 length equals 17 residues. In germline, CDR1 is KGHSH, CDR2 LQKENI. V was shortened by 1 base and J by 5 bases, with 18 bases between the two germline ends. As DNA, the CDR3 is TGTGCCAGCTCACCACGCATCACAGGGGGGGATAACAATGAGCAGTTCTTC. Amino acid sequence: CASSPRITGGDNNEQFF.

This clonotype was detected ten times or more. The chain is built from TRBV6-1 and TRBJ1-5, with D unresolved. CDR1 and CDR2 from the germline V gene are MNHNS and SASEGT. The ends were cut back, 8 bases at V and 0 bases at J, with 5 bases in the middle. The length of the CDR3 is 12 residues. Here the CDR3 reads CASQYSNQPQHF. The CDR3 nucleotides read TGTGCCAGCCAGTATAGCAATCAGCCCCAGCATTTT.

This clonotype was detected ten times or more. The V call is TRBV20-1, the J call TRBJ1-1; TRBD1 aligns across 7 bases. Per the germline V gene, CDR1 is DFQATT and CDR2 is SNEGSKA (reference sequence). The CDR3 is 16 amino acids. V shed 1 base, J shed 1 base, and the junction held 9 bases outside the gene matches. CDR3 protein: CSARAFSRDRNTEAFF. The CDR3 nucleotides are TGCAGTGCTAGAGCATTTTCTAGGGACAGGAACACTGAAGCTTTCTTT.

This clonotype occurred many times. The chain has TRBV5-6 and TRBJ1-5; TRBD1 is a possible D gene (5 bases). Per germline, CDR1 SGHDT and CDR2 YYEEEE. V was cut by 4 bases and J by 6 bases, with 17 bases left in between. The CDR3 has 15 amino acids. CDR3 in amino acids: CASSHGAGRSQPQHF. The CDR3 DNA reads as TGTGCCAGCAGCCATGGGGCGGGGAGATCTCAGCCCCAGCATTTT.

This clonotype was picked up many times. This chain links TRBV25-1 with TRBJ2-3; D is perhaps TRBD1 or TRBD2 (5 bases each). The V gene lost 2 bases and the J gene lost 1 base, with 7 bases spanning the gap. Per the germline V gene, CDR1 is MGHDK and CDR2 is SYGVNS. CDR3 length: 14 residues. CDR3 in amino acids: CASSEGGRTDTQYF. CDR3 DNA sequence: TGTGCCAGCAGTGAAGGGGGTCGCACAGATACGCAGTATTTT.

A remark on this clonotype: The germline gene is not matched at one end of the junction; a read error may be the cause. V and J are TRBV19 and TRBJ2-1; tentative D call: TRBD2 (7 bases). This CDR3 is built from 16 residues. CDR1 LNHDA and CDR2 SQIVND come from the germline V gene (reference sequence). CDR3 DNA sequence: TGTGCCACCAGTATGGGGGGACGGGGGGCGCCCAATGGGCAGTTCTTC. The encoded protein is CATSMGGRGAPNGQFF. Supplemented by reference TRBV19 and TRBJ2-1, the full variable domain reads DGGITQSPKYLFRKEGQNVTLSCEQNLNHDAMYWYRQDPGQGLRLIYYSQIVNDFQKGDIAEGYSVSREKKESFPLTVTSAQKNPTAFYLCATSMGGRGAPNGQFFGPGTRLTVL.

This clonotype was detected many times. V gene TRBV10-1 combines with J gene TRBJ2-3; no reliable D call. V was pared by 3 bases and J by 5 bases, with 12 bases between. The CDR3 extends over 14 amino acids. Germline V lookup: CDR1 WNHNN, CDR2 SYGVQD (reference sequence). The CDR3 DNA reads TGCGCCAGCAGTGACCCCCAGGACGAAGATACGCAGTATTTT. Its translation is CASSDPQDEDTQYF.

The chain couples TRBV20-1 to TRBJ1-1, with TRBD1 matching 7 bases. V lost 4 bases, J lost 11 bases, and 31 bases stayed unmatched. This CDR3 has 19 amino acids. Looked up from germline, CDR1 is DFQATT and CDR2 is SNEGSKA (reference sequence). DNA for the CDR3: TGCAGTGCTAAGATCGGACAGGCGAGAAGGAGTTATCCCCCCGGGGGGGCTTTCTTT. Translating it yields CSAKIGQARRSYPPGGAFF.